These 17 T cell receptor beta chains were sequenced from one sample in a study of OX40 agonist ivuxolimab in advanced cancers. Sequencing used immunoSEQ multiplex PCR; TCRdb keeps in-frame clones, though not all of them. The sample records 45,000 or so clones, more than 70% being singletons. The sample in question was CD4+ or CD8+ T cells sorted from blood, obtained in a trial of the OX40 agonist ivuxolimab. These receptors all come from an adult with an advanced solid tumor such as melanoma, head and neck, liver or kidney cancer.

This rearrangement joins TRBV11-1 to TRBJ1-1; 8 bases align to TRBD1. The J segment lost 7 bases and the V segment lost 3 bases, leaving 10 bases of the junction unmatched. The germline CDR1 and CDR2 sequences are SGHAT and FQDESV (reference sequence). The CDR3 length is 15 residues. CDR3: CASSFQGGQEGEAFF. DNA for the CDR3: TGTGCCAGCAGCTTCCAAGGGGGACAGGAAGGTGAAGCTTTCTTT.

This CDR3 is CASSLEGTAMREQYF. In DNA, the CDR3 is TGCGCCAGCAGCTTGGAAGGGACAGCGATGAGGGAGCAGTACTTC. This chain uses TRBV5-1 with TRBJ2-7, with 7 bases fitting TRBD1. With 0 bases clipped from V and 7 bases from J, the junction kept 10 bases outside the gene matches. The CDR3 sequence is 15 residues long. Germline CDR1 is SGHRS and CDR2 is YFSETQ.

By sample share, this clone is medium-sized. The genes are TRBV9 and TRBJ1-1; D remains ambiguous. Germline V gene sequence: CDR1 SGDLS, CDR2 YYNGEE. The V end lost 0 bases, the J end lost 1 base, and 4 bases lay between the germline ends. The CDR3 has 13 amino acids. Written as DNA, the CDR3 is TGTGCCAGCAGCGTAGACTGGAACACTGAAGCTTTCTTT. This encodes CASSVDWNTEAFF.

The V call is TRBV28, the J call TRBJ1-3; D gene ambiguous. The CDR3 is 12 residues long. Trimming removed 2 bases from V and 4 bases from J, with 3 bases in between. Germline V CDR1 and CDR2: MDHEN, SYDVKM. The CDR3: CASSLKGNTIYF. The CDR3 DNA reads as TGTGCCAGCAGTTTAAAGGGAAACACCATATATTTT.

This sequence joins TRBV4-3 and TRBJ2-1, with D unresolved. Per germline, CDR1 LGHNA and CDR2 YSLEER. Deletions cut 0 bases from V and 4 bases from J, with 13 bases between. The CDR3 is made up of 16 amino acids. CDR3 DNA: TGCGCCAGCAGCCAAGACTTGGGATCAAGATACAATGAGCAGTTCTTC. As protein: CASSQDLGSRYNEQFF.

The V gene is TRBV6-6, the J gene TRBJ2-5; D assignment may be TRBD1 or TRBD2 (6 bases each). The CDR3 runs to 15 residues. Trimming removed 2 bases from V and 5 bases from J, with 15 bases in between. Germline CDR1 and CDR2: MNHNY and SVGAGI (reference sequence). The CDR3, as DNA: TGTGCCAGCAGTTACAGGGGGGCCCTCGGGGAGACCCAGTACTTC. Protein sequence: CASSYRGALGETQYF.

V and J are TRBV27 and TRBJ2-2; TRBD1 might be the D (6 bases). Germline V gene data show CDR1 as MNHEY and CDR2 as SMNVEV (reference sequence). V lost 2 bases, J lost 5 bases, and 9 bases lay in between. This CDR3 comprises 14 residues. The CDR3 sequence: CASSLNRATGELFF. The CDR3 DNA reads TGTGCCAGCAGTTTAAACAGGGCTACCGGGGAGCTGTTTTTT.

CDR3 amino acids: CASSGGSAEAFF. The CDR3 nucleotides read TGTGCCAGCAGCGGGGGGTCCGCTGAAGCTTTCTTT. The chain carries TRBV5-6 and TRBJ1-1; TRBD1 is a possible D gene (5 bases). V gave up 4 bases and J gave up 6 bases, with 10 bases separating them. This CDR3 contains 12 residues. Germline CDR1 SGHDT, CDR2 YYEEEE. The full variable domain, with the rest looked up from reference TRBV5-6 and TRBJ1-1, is DAGVTQSPTHLIKTRGQQVTLRCSPKSGHDTVSWYQQALGQGPQFIFQYYEEEERQRGNFPDRFSGHQFPNYSSELNVNALLLGDSALYLCASSGGSAEAFFGQGTRLTVV.

V gene TRBV2 combines with J gene TRBJ1-5; 7 nucleotides line up with TRBD1. Germline CDR1 SNHLY, CDR2 FYNNEI. The V segment lost 3 bases and the J segment 3 bases; nucleotides outside the gene matches: 5. The CDR3 has 15 amino acids. The CDR3 DNA follows: TGTGCCAGCAGTGACCGCAGGGGGAACAATCAGCCCCAGCATTTT. This translates into CASSDRRGNNQPQHF. The entire variable domain, with the rest obtained from reference TRBV2 and TRBJ1-5, is as follows: EPEVTQTPSHQVTQMGQEVILRCVPISNHLYFYWYRQILGQKVEFLVSFYNNEISEKSEIFDDQFSVERPDGSNFTLKIRSTKLEDSAMYFCASSDRRGNNQPQHFGDGTRLSIL.

V gene TRBV7-3 combines with J gene TRBJ2-1; no reliable D call. The CDR3 is 13 amino acids. The V and J ends lost 1 base and 9 bases respectively, with 10 bases between them. Germline lookup yields CDR1 SGHTA and CDR2 FQGTGA. DNA of the CDR3: TGTGCCAGCAGCTTAATAGGGTCCGGTGAGCAGTTCTTC. This sequence encodes CASSLIGSGEQFF.

This sequence joins TRBV6-6 and TRBJ1-4; D remains ambiguous. Trimming removed 10 bases from V and 8 bases from J, with 14 bases in between. CDR3 length: 12 residues. Per germline, CDR1 MNHNY and CDR2 SVGAGI (reference sequence). CDR3 sequence (DNA): TGTGCCATCCAGACGGGAGGGGAAAAACTGTTTTTT. It encodes CAIQTGGEKLFF.

The chain links TRBV5-1 to TRBJ2-5; 10 nucleotides align to TRBD1. With V trimmed by 0 bases and J by 5 bases, 4 bases remained unmatched. The germline V gene has CDR1 SGHRS and CDR2 YFSETQ. The CDR3 length is 15 residues. The CDR3 reads CASSLGQGARETQYF. Here the CDR3 DNA reads TGCGCCAGCAGCTTGGGACAGGGGGCGCGGGAGACCCAGTACTTC.

This chain links TRBV7-9 with TRBJ1-3, with D perhaps TRBD1 (5 bases). Trimming stripped 7 bases from V and 1 base from J, with 11 bases between. Germline loops: CDR1 SEHNR, CDR2 FQNEAQ (reference sequence). This CDR3 has 14 amino acids. The CDR3 DNA reads TGTGCCAGCACTGCAGGGAATTCTGGAAACACCATATATTTT. Encoded protein: CASTAGNSGNTIYF. The variable domain in full, completed from reference TRBV7-9 and TRBJ1-3, reads DTGVSQNPRHKITKRGQNVTFRCDPISEHNRLYWYRQTLGQGPEFLTYFQNEAQLEKSRLLSDRFSAERPKGSFSTLEIQRTEQGDSAMYLCASTAGNSGNTIYFGEGSWLTVV.

The sample holds one count of this clone. The V gene is TRBV28, the J gene TRBJ1-4; maybe TRBD1 (5 bases). Germline lookup yields CDR1 MDHEN and CDR2 SYDVKM. The CDR3 length is 13 residues. Trimming took 10 bases from V and 7 from J, leaving 16 bases between them. Here the CDR3 reads CATGGREGEKLFF. The CDR3 DNA reads as TGTGCCACCGGGGGGAGGGAGGGTGAAAAACTGTTTTTT.

This clone was seen a few times. The chain is built from TRBV7-2 and TRBJ1-2; D remains ambiguous. Germline CDR1 SGHTA, CDR2 FQGNSA. This CDR3 contains 15 residues. V was trimmed by 4 bases and J by 0 bases, leaving 12 bases between them. The CDR3: CASSYPGRTNYGYTF. The CDR3 bases are TGTGCCAGCAGCTACCCTGGACGGACTAACTATGGCTACACCTTC.

The chain links TRBV11-3 to TRBJ2-2, with D perhaps matching TRBD1 or TRBD2 (7 bases each). The CDR3 is 16 residues long. The germline CDR1 and CDR2 sequences are SGHNT and YENEEA. V dropped 4 bases and J dropped 2 bases, with 14 bases sitting between them. The CDR3 protein is CASSSGGGPNTGELFF. CDR3 nucleotides: TGTGCCAGCAGCTCAGGGGGAGGGCCTAACACCGGGGAGCTGTTTTTT.

The chain has TRBV5-8 and TRBJ2-3; TRBD1 might be the D (5 bases). V lost 2 bases and J lost 2, with 9 bases in between. Germline CDR1 and CDR2: SGHTS and YDEGEE. This CDR3 is built from 14 residues. The CDR3 DNA follows: TGTGCCAGCAGCTTAGACGGACACACAGATACGCAGTATTTT. Its translation is CASSLDGHTDTQYF.